The 24 T cell receptor beta chains below come from one sample, sequenced in a study of blood T cell repertoires in COVID-19. Assay used: immunoSEQ multiplex PCR; TCRdb lists only in-frame clones, some missing. The table has fewer than 250,000 clones, about 83% seen once. The specimen sequenced was peripheral blood. The receptors originated from a woman aged 45-65 years with active or convalescent COVID-19.

The chain links TRBV5-6 to TRBJ1-4; TRBD1 matches 10 bases. The CDR3 extends over 15 amino acids. V lost 9 bases to trimming and J lost 5 bases; unmatched junction nucleotides: 10. Per germline, CDR1 SGHDT and CDR2 YYEEEE. The CDR3 nucleotides read TGTGCCACCCCGGGACAGGGGAAGTTAAATGAAAAACTGTTTTTT. As protein: CATPGQGKLNEKLFF.

V gene TRBV6-5 combines with J gene TRBJ1-2; 11 bases match TRBD1. Germline CDR1 and CDR2: MNHEY and SVGAGI. Trimming at V came to 7 bases and at J to 8 bases, leaving 12 bases not matched to a gene. The CDR3 is 15 amino acids. The CDR3 nucleotides are TGTGCCAGCACCATGAATGGACAGGGGGCGGAGGGCTACACCTTC. Protein: CASTMNGQGAEGYTF.

The CDR3 loop is CASSAVQVTDTQYF. As DNA, the CDR3 is TGTGCCAGCAGCGCTGTACAGGTTACAGATACGCAGTATTTT. The chain employs TRBV2 and TRBJ2-3; a possible D gene is TRBD1 (5 bases). The CDR3 runs to 14 residues. CDR1 is SNHLY, CDR2 FYNNEI, per germline. The germline V and J ends were trimmed by 6 bases and 3 bases, with 13 bases remaining between them. Drawing the rest from reference TRBV2 and TRBJ2-3, the complete variable domain is EPEVTQTPSHQVTQMGQEVILRCVPISNHLYFYWYRQILGQKVEFLVSFYNNEISEKSEIFDDQFSVERPDGSNFTLKIRSTKLEDSAMYFCASSAVQVTDTQYFGPGTRLTVL.

This clone was found once. This chain uses TRBV2 with TRBJ2-7; maybe TRBD2 (5 bases). The CDR3 is 15 amino acids. Germline loops: CDR1 SNHLY, CDR2 FYNNEI. The V end was cut by 3 bases, the J end by 3 bases, with 15 bases between. This CDR3 is CASSDGSVPIYEQYV. As DNA, the CDR3 is TGTGCCAGCAGTGATGGGAGCGTTCCAATCTACGAGCAGTACGTC.

The chain joins TRBV10-2 to TRBJ1-1; no clear D. Trimming cost V 5 bases and J 1 base, with 8 bases left between them. The CDR3 totals 13 residues. CDR1 and CDR2 from the germline V gene are WSHSY and SAAADI. CDR3: CASSRRENTEAFF. The CDR3 bases are TGCGCCAGCAGTAGGAGGGAGAACACTGAAGCTTTCTTT.

The rearrangement links TRBV7-3 to TRBJ2-7; 10 bases agree with TRBD2. The germline gives CDR1 SGHTA, CDR2 FQGTGA. CDR3 length: 13 amino acids. Trimming took 5 bases from V and 4 from J; bases not matched to a gene: 2. CDR3 amino acids: CASSVTSGYEQYF. Written as DNA, the CDR3 is TGTGCCAGCAGCGTGACTAGCGGGTACGAGCAGTACTTC.

The J gene is TRBJ2-1, the V gene TRBV2; the D is unclear. The CDR3 totals 11 residues. Trimming removed 2 bases from V and 15 bases from J, with 11 bases in between. CDR1 SNHLY and CDR2 FYNNEI come from the germline V gene. The CDR3 DNA follows: TGTGCCAGCAGTGAATGGCTAGATCCGTTCTTC. It specifies CASSEWLDPFF.

The rearrangement joins TRBV6-5 to TRBJ1-3; possible D gene TRBD1, 6 bases. The ends were cut back, 0 bases at V and 4 bases at J, with 13 bases in the middle. From germline, CDR1 is MNHEY and CDR2 SVGAGI. This CDR3 has 16 residues. CDR3 nucleotides: TGTGCCAGCAGTTACTCGCGGGGGGCAGACGGAAACACCATATATTTT. It is translated as CASSYSRGADGNTIYF.

This chain uses TRBV28 with TRBJ1-2; no definite D call. The CDR3 has 15 amino acids. The V end was cut by 7 bases, the J end by 0 bases, with 15 bases between. The germline CDR1 and CDR2 sequences are MDHEN and SYDVKM. The CDR3 here is CASIHSPPPNYGYTF. The CDR3 DNA follows: TGTGCCAGCATTCACTCACCTCCTCCTAACTATGGCTACACCTTC.

V and J are TRBV27 and TRBJ1-3; D remains unclear. Germline V gives CDR1 MNHEY, CDR2 SMNVEV (reference sequence). The CDR3 is made up of 12 amino acids. Trimming removed 4 bases from V and 4 bases from J, with 5 bases in between. Here the CDR3 reads CASSSPGNTIYF. In DNA, the CDR3 is TGTGCCAGCAGTTCCCCGGGAAACACCATATATTTT.

This rearrangement joins TRBV6-1 to TRBJ2-5; 15 nucleotides agree with TRBD2. This CDR3 has 16 residues. With 4 bases clipped from V and 6 bases from J, the junction kept 6 bases outside the gene matches. Germline V gene lookup returns CDR1 MNHNS and CDR2 SASEGT. Here the CDR3 DNA reads TGTGCCAGCAGTGCCCTGGGACTAGCGGGAGGCCAGACCCAGTACTTC. Its translation: CASSALGLAGGQTQYF.

The chain links TRBV29-1 to TRBJ1-1; the D is unclear. V gave up 1 base and J gave up 4 bases, with 7 bases separating them. This CDR3 is built from 12 residues. CDR1 is SQVTM and CDR2 is ANQGSEA in the germline V gene. The CDR3 DNA reads as TGCAGCGTTGAAGTCAAGCCCACTGAAGCTTTCTTT. Translating gives CSVEVKPTEAFF. Variable domain in full (rest from reference TRBV29-1 and TRBJ1-1): SAVISQKPSRDICQRGTSLTIQCQVDSQVTMMFWYRQQPGQSLTLIATANQGSEATYESGFVIDKFPISRPNLTFSTLTVSNMSPEDSSIYLCSVEVKPTEAFFGQGTRLTVV.

The chain uses TRBV6-5 and TRBJ1-2; TRBD1 might be the D (5 bases). The CDR3 covers 14 residues. Germline CDR1 reads MNHEY; CDR2 reads SVGAGI. V was shortened by 8 bases and J by 4 bases, with 17 bases between the two germline ends. CDR3 nucleotide sequence: TGTGCCAGCGGCGGTCAGGGATCTTCCTATGGCTACACCTTC. Translating it yields CASGGQGSSYGYTF.

This chain joins TRBV14 and TRBJ2-6, with TRBD1 as a possible D gene (5 bases). This CDR3 comprises 16 residues. V dropped 4 bases and J dropped 4 bases, with 14 bases sitting between them. From germline, CDR1 is SGHDN and CDR2 FVKESK. CDR3 DNA: TGTGCCAGCAGCCGCCAGGGTTTGGGAGGGGCCAACGTCCTGACTTTC. Translating gives CASSRQGLGGANVLTF.

The V gene is TRBV5-4, the J gene TRBJ1-1; D is undetermined. The CDR3 contains 13 residues. V was pared by 1 base and J by 0 bases, with 4 bases between. Per germline, CDR1 SGHNT and CDR2 YYREEE (reference sequence). CDR3 DNA: TGTGCCAGCAGCTTGTCCGTGAACACTGAAGCTTTCTTT. Translated, it gives CASSLSVNTEAFF.

In DNA form, the CDR3 reads TGTGCCAGCACCCTTCTGCGGACAGGGGAATCACCCCTCCACTTT. This sequence encodes CASTLLRTGESPLHF. This chain connects TRBV6-6 to TRBJ1-6; 9 nucleotides align to TRBD1. CDR1 is MNHNY, CDR2 SVGAGI, per germline (reference sequence). Trimming at V came to 7 bases and at J to 10 bases, leaving 11 bases not matched to a gene. The CDR3 covers 15 residues.

This clone occurred once. V gene TRBV3-1 (or the pseudogene TRBV3-2) combines with J gene TRBJ2-3, with a tentative D call TRBD2 (6 bases). V was trimmed by 2 bases and J by 4 bases, leaving 19 bases between them. This CDR3 region has 17 residues. Per the germline V gene, CDR1 is LGHDT and CDR2 is YNNKEL (reference sequence). The CDR3 loop reads CASSQIYGSGGADTQYF. Written as DNA, the CDR3 is TGTGCCAGCAGCCAAATTTACGGGAGTGGTGGCGCAGATACGCAGTATTTT.

The chain links TRBV7-3 to TRBJ2-1, with 10 nucleotides matching TRBD2. Germline V gives CDR1 SGHTA, CDR2 FQGTGA. The CDR3 totals 15 residues. After removal of 5 bases from V and 2 bases from J, the junction contained 3 bases not matched to a gene. The CDR3 loop reads CASSLGLAAYNEQFF. CDR3 coding DNA: TGTGCCAGCAGCCTAGGACTAGCGGCCTACAATGAGCAGTTCTTC.

This clone has a handful of counts. This chain connects TRBV5-1 to TRBJ1-2; D is possibly TRBD1 (5 bases). Germline V gives CDR1 SGHRS, CDR2 YFSETQ. Trimming took off 0 bases at V and 5 bases at J, with 11 bases between the two ends. This CDR3 is 14 amino acids long. The CDR3 DNA follows: TGCGCCAGCAGCTTGGAGGGGACTGGGTATGGCTACACCTTC. Amino acids: CASSLEGTGYGYTF.

The CDR3 sequence: CASSRDYRSYNEQFF. The CDR3 DNA sequence: TGTGCCAGCAGCCGGGACTATCGCTCCTACAATGAGCAGTTCTTC. The chain links TRBV6-5 to TRBJ2-1; 7 nucleotides agree with TRBD2. The CDR3 length is 15 residues. With V trimmed by 6 bases and J by 0 bases, 5 bases remained unmatched. In germline, CDR1 is MNHEY, CDR2 SVGAGI.

This clone was counted at least ten times. CDR3 sequence: CASSHAGRMNTEAFF. The CDR3 DNA reads as TGTGCCAGCAGCCATGCGGGCAGGATGAACACTGAAGCTTTCTTT. The chain recombines TRBV7-8 with TRBJ1-1; D is unresolved. The CDR3 contains 15 residues. Germline CDR1 and CDR2: SGHVS and FQNEAQ. V dropped 5 bases and J dropped 0 bases, with 13 bases sitting between them.

The chain carries TRBV7-9 and TRBJ1-2; D remains ambiguous. From germline, CDR1 is SEHNR and CDR2 FQNEAQ (reference sequence). V dropped 5 bases and J dropped 2 bases, with 9 bases sitting between them. This CDR3 has 13 residues. The CDR3 coding sequence is TGTGCCAGCAGCCCTCACACGAACTATGGCTACACCTTC. Translated: CASSPHTNYGYTF.

This clone was seen just once. This chain links TRBV6-4 with TRBJ1-2; D possibly corresponds to TRBD1 (5 bases). Trimming stripped 2 bases from V and 4 bases from J, with 11 bases between. Germline V gene sequence: CDR1 MRHNA, CDR2 SNTAGT. This CDR3 spans 14 amino acids. In DNA, the CDR3 is TGTGCCAGCAGTGACGACGGGGGTACCTATGGCTACACCTTC. Encoded protein: CASSDDGGTYGYTF.

V usage is TRBV4-1 and J usage is TRBJ1-2; D might be TRBD1 (5 bases). The germline CDR1 and CDR2 sequences are MGHRA and YSYEKL. This CDR3 region has 16 residues. Trimming pared 0 bases from V and 2 bases from J, leaving 13 bases between. DNA of the CDR3: TGCGCCAGCAGCCAAGATTTGGCAGGGCAGAACTATGGCTACACCTTC. It codes for CASSQDLAGQNYGYTF.